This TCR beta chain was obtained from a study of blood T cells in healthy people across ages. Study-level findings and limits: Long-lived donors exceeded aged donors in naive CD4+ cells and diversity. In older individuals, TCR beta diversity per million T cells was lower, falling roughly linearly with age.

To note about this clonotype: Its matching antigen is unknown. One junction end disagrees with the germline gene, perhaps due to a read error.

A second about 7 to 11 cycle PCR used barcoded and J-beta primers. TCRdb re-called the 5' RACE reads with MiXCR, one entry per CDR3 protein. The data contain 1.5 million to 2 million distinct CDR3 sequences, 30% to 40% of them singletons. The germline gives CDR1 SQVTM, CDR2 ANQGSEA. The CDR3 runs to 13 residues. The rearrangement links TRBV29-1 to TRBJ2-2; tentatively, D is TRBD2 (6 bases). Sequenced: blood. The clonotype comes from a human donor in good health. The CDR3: CGVGGLNTGELFF. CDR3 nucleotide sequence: TGCGGCGTTGGGGGGTTAAACACCGGGGAGCTGTTTTTT.